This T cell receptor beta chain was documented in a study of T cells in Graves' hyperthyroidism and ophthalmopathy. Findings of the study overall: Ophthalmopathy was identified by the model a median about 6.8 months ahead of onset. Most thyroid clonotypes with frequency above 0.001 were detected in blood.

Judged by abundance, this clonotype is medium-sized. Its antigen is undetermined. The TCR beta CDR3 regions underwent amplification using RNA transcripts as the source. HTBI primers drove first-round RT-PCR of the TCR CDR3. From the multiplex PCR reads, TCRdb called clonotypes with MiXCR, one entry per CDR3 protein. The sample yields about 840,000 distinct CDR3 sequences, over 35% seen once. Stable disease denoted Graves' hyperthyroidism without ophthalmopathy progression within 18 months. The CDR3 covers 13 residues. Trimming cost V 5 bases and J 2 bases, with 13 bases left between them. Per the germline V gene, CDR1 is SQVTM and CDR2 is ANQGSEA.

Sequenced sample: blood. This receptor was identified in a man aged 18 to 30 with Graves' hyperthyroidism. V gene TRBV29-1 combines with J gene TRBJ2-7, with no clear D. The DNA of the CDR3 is TGCAGCGTTTACGGTCAGTCCACCTACGAGCAGTACTTC. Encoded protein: CSVYGQSTYEQYF.